The next 28 T cell receptor beta chains were all read from a single sample in a study of T cells in Graves' hyperthyroidism and ophthalmopathy. TCR beta CDR3 sequences were amplified from RNA transcripts. During a first-round RT-PCR of the TCR CDR3, the HTBI primer set was used. TCRdb used MiXCR to reprocess the multiplex PCR reads, holding one entry per CDR3 protein. The sample has around 25,000 distinct CDR3 sequences, approximately 49% seen once. The sample taken for sequencing was blood. The receptors derive from a middle-aged woman with Graves' hyperthyroidism that later progressed to Graves' ophthalmopathy.

Sample share makes this clonotype medium-sized. The CDR3, as DNA: TGTGCCAGCCCAAGAGGGGCTGAAGCTTTCTTT. Translation: CASPRGAEAFF. The chain couples TRBV7-2 to TRBJ1-1, with D possibly TRBD1 on 5 matching bases. V lost 8 bases, J lost 6 bases, and 10 bases lay in between. The CDR3 loop spans 11 amino acids. Germline CDR1 and CDR2: SGHTA and FQGNSA.

The J gene is TRBJ1-2, the V gene TRBV6-5; TRBD1 agrees at 12 bases. From germline, CDR1 is MNHEY and CDR2 SVGAGI. The CDR3 has 15 residues. V was clipped by 2 bases and J by 2 bases; unmatched bases: 0. The DNA of the CDR3 is TGTGCCAGCAGTTACGGGACAGGGGGCAACTATGGCTACACCTTC. It yields the protein CASSYGTGGNYGYTF.

The chain uses TRBV20-1 and TRBJ1-1; a weak D match, TRBD1 (6 bases). This CDR3 is built from 13 residues. The V gene's germline CDR1 is DFQATT and CDR2 SNEGSKA (reference sequence). V lost 5 bases to trimming and J lost 3 bases, with 13 bases between them. The CDR3 sequence: CSAAQGSDTEAFF. The CDR3 DNA reads as TGCAGTGCTGCCCAGGGGAGCGACACTGAAGCTTTCTTT.

The chain carries TRBV19 and TRBJ2-1; possibly TRBD1 for D (5 bases). Deletions cut 3 bases from V and 4 bases from J, with 13 bases between. Germline V gives CDR1 LNHDA, CDR2 SQIVND (reference sequence). The CDR3 consists of 15 residues. The CDR3, as DNA: TGTGCCAGTAGTATCTACAGGACCGGTTACAATGAGCAGTTCTTC. It is translated as CASSIYRTGYNEQFF. Filled out from reference TRBV19 and TRBJ2-1, the complete variable domain reads DGGITQSPKYLFRKEGQNVTLSCEQNLNHDAMYWYRQDPGQGLRLIYYSQIVNDFQKGDIAEGYSVSREKKESFPLTVTSAQKNPTAFYLCASSIYRTGYNEQFFGPGTRLTVL.

V gene TRBV20-1 combines with J gene TRBJ1-2; no clear D gene. CDR1 DFQATT and CDR2 SNEGSKA come from the germline V gene (reference sequence). The CDR3 is 13 residues long. V lost 2 bases to trimming and J lost 0 bases, with 7 bases between them. CDR3 nucleotides: TGCAGTGCTAGATTAGTCACTAACTATGGCTACACCTTC. Its translation: CSARLVTNYGYTF.

This clonotype was detected only a few times. The chain combines TRBV15 with TRBJ2-3; TRBD2 matches 8 bases. The CDR3 has 15 residues. Germline V CDR1 and CDR2: LNHNV, YYDKDF (reference sequence). V dropped 0 bases and J dropped 6; count of bases not matched to a gene: 5. The chain's CDR3 is CATSRDTGRADTQYF. For the CDR3, the DNA is TGTGCCACCAGCAGAGATACCGGGAGGGCCGATACGCAGTATTTT.

As concerns this clonotype: The conserved closing phenylalanine or tryptophan is absent in this CDR3, likely reflecting a read error. This chain uses TRBV2 with TRBJ2-7, with D possibly matching TRBD1 (5 bases). The CDR3 spans 14 residues. The germline gives CDR1 SNHLY, CDR2 FYNNEI. The CDR3 loop is CASIPDWGSYEQYI. The CDR3 nucleotides are TGTGCTAGCATTCCCGATTGGGGCTCATACGAGCAGTACATC.

This chain uses TRBV7-2 with TRBJ1-6, with a possible D match to TRBD1 (6 bases). This CDR3 spans 16 amino acids. Germline assignment: CDR1 SGHTA and CDR2 FQGNSA. Trimming took off 5 bases at V and 0 bases at J, with 11 bases between the two ends. The CDR3 reads CASSSGQLSYNSPLHF. In nucleotides, the CDR3 is TGTGCCAGCAGCAGCGGACAGCTCTCCTATAATTCACCCCTCCACTTT. Full variable domain (missing parts from reference TRBV7-2 and TRBJ1-6): GAGVSQSPSNKVTEKGKDVELRCDPISGHTALYWYRQSLGQGLEFLIYFQGNSAPDKSGLPSDRFSAERTGGSVSTLTIQRTQQEDSAVYLCASSSGQLSYNSPLHFGNGTRLTVT.

There are many counts of this clonotype. This rearrangement joins TRBV19 to TRBJ2-3; 9 positions agree with TRBD1. Per germline, CDR1 LNHDA and CDR2 SQIVND (reference sequence). CDR3 length: 17 residues. The J segment lost 4 bases and the V segment lost 5 bases, leaving 13 bases of the junction unmatched. CDR3 DNA: TGTGCCAGTAGTGCCCATTCCGGGACAGGGATCCCAGATACGCAGTATTTT. Its protein is CASSAHSGTGIPDTQYF.

The gene calls are TRBV2 and TRBJ2-1, with no clear D. CDR1 SNHLY and CDR2 FYNNEI come from the germline V gene. V lost 3 bases, J lost 2 bases, and 8 bases lay in between. The CDR3 runs to 14 residues. CDR3 in DNA: TGTGCCAGCAGTGAGGTAGGGACCTACAATGAGCAGTTCTTC. This gives the protein CASSEVGTYNEQFF.

In this sample, this clonotype turned up many times. The V and J genes are TRBV27 and TRBJ1-1; TRBD1 agrees at 10 bases. V dropped 4 bases and J dropped 4; count of bases not matched to a gene: 0. This CDR3 spans 13 amino acids. Germline V lookup: CDR1 MNHEY, CDR2 SMNVEV (reference sequence). The CDR3: CASSWDRGTEAFF. DNA of the CDR3: TGTGCCAGCAGTTGGGACAGGGGCACTGAAGCTTTCTTT.

This clonotype was seen only a few times. This chain links TRBV9 with TRBJ1-2, with TRBD1 matching 7 bases. CDR3 length: 13 residues. The germline gives CDR1 SGDLS, CDR2 YYNGEE. Trimming removed 4 bases from V and 5 bases from J; junction bases left unmatched: 5. This CDR3 is CASSPGGEYGYTF. The CDR3 DNA follows: TGTGCCAGCAGCCCAGGGGGAGAGTATGGCTACACCTTC.

In DNA form, the CDR3 reads TGCGCCAGCAGTGAGTCGAAGGAGGGGAGCACAGATACGCAGTATTTT. Translated: CASSESKEGSTDTQYF. The chain carries TRBV10-1 and TRBJ2-3; D perhaps matches TRBD2 (6 bases). Looked up from germline, CDR1 is WNHNN and CDR2 is SYGVQD (reference sequence). This CDR3 region has 16 residues. V dropped 0 bases and J dropped 0 bases, with 10 bases sitting between them.

The J gene is TRBJ2-1, the V gene TRBV10-3; no clear D. Deletions cut 2 bases from V and 2 bases from J, with 28 bases between. The CDR3 sequence is 21 residues long. CDR1 and CDR2 from the germline V gene are ENHRY and SYGVKD. The CDR3 region is CAISEKTATWVGGPPYNEQFF. The CDR3 DNA is TGTGCCATCAGTGAGAAGACTGCTACCTGGGTCGGCGGTCCACCCTACAATGAGCAGTTCTTC.

This clonotype is deemed medium-sized. The genes are TRBV20-1 and TRBJ2-7; 10 bases line up with TRBD2. The V segment lost 4 bases and the J segment 4 bases; nucleotides outside the gene matches: 4. Germline lookup yields CDR1 DFQATT and CDR2 SNEGSKA (reference sequence). The CDR3 loop spans 13 amino acids. CDR3 sequence reads: CSAKGTSEYEQYF. CDR3 nucleotide sequence: TGCAGTGCTAAGGGGACTAGCGAATACGAGCAGTACTTC.

This clonotype has a single count. J is TRBJ2-3 and V is TRBV2; the D gene is possibly TRBD1 (6 bases). V was pared by 7 bases and J by 1 base, with 9 bases between. CDR1 and CDR2 from the germline V gene are SNHLY and FYNNEI. The CDR3 runs to 13 residues. The CDR3 nucleotides read TGTGCCAGCATGACAGGAGGCACAGATACGCAGTATTTT. Translated, it gives CASMTGGTDTQYF. The full variable domain, in which reference TRBV2 and TRBJ2-3 provide the parts outside the CDR3, is EPEVTQTPSHQVTQMGQEVILRCVPISNHLYFYWYRQILGQKVEFLVSFYNNEISEKSEIFDDQFSVERPDGSNFTLKIRSTKLEDSAMYFCASMTGGTDTQYFGPGTRLTVL.

This clonotype has a single count. This chain's CDR3 is CASSSTVAYGYTF. The CDR3 coding sequence is TGTGCCAGCAGTTCGACGGTTGCCTATGGCTACACCTTC. V is TRBV28 and J is TRBJ1-2; D uncertain. Germline CDR1 is MDHEN and CDR2 is SYDVKM. Deletions cut 4 bases from V and 4 bases from J, with 10 bases between. This CDR3 contains 13 residues.

The rearrangement uses TRBV20-1 and TRBJ2-7, with TRBD2 matching over 7 bases. Germline CDR1 is DFQATT and CDR2 is SNEGSKA (reference sequence). Trimming took 5 bases from V and 6 from J; bases not matched to a gene: 19. CDR3 size: 16 residues. DNA for the CDR3: TGCAGTGCTCCCTGGACTGGTGCGGGAGCATCCGGCGAGCAGTACTTC. It specifies CSAPWTGAGASGEQYF.

This clonotype has only a few counts. This chain uses TRBV20-1 with TRBJ2-5; D is perhaps TRBD2 (6 bases). The CDR3 has 11 amino acids. Germline values: CDR1 DFQATT, CDR2 SNEGSKA (reference sequence). Trimming shortened V by 3 bases and J by 5 bases, and 7 bases separated the two germline ends. CDR3 nucleotide sequence: TGCAGTGCTAGGGAGGGGGAGACCCAGTACTTC. Protein: CSAREGETQYF.

The chain couples TRBV9 to TRBJ2-5; no reliable D call. With 0 bases removed from V and 5 bases from J, the gap between germline ends came to 8 bases. Germline V gene sequence: CDR1 SGDLS, CDR2 YYNGEE. This CDR3 comprises 13 residues. The CDR3, as DNA: TGTGCCAGCAGCGTAGGAGGTCGGGAGACCCAGTACTTC. Translation gives CASSVGGRETQYF.

The V and J genes are TRBV5-1 and TRBJ2-7, with D possibly matching TRBD2 (5 bases). CDR3 length: 16 amino acids. Trimming shortened V by 1 base and J by 0 bases, and 14 bases separated the two germline ends. Germline V lookup: CDR1 SGHRS, CDR2 YFSETQ. DNA for the CDR3: TGCGCCAGCAGCTTGTACCCCGGGGTTAGCTCCTACGAGCAGTACTTC. Translation: CASSLYPGVSSYEQYF.

The V and J genes are TRBV20-1 and TRBJ2-7; D unclear. CDR1 DFQATT and CDR2 SNEGSKA come from the germline V gene (reference sequence). The V and J ends lost 4 bases and 2 bases respectively, with 12 bases between them. The CDR3 runs 13 residues. The CDR3 protein is CSATLIKAYEQYF. The CDR3 DNA reads as TGCAGTGCTACCCTGATAAAGGCCTACGAGCAGTACTTC.

This clonotype is classed as medium-sized. V and J are TRBV15 and TRBJ1-6, with 10 bases lining up with TRBD1. Germline values: CDR1 LNHNV, CDR2 YYDKDF (reference sequence). J was trimmed by 9 bases and V by 5 bases; bases with no gene match: 7. CDR3 length: 15 residues. Here the CDR3 reads CATSGGQGRFSPLHF. In DNA, the CDR3 is TGTGCCACCAGCGGGGGACAGGGGAGGTTTTCACCCCTCCACTTT.

The gene calls are TRBV6-5 and TRBJ1-1; D remains unclear. V lost 6 bases, J lost 1 base, and 9 bases lay in between. Germline values: CDR1 MNHEY, CDR2 SVGAGI. CDR3 length: 13 residues. This CDR3 is CASRPRRNTEAFF. The CDR3 nucleotides read TGTGCCAGCAGACCACGGAGGAACACTGAAGCTTTCTTT.

In its sample, this clonotype is medium-sized. The chain recombines TRBV20-1 with TRBJ1-5; D is ambiguous. CDR3 length: 13 residues. Germline CDR1 reads DFQATT; CDR2 reads SNEGSKA (reference sequence). Trimming left V 5 bases short and J 0 bases short, with 8 bases between. CDR3 residues: CSAPGLSNQPQHF. As DNA, the CDR3 is TGCAGTGCTCCGGGTCTTAGCAATCAGCCCCAGCATTTT.

The CDR3 loop is CASSGTYQETQYF. For the CDR3, the DNA is TGTGCCAGCAGCGGGACTTATCAAGAGACCCAGTACTTC. This sequence joins TRBV7-9 and TRBJ2-5; maybe TRBD2 (6 bases). CDR3 length equals 13 residues. Germline CDR1 is SEHNR and CDR2 is FQNEAQ (reference sequence). V lost 5 bases, J lost 2 bases, and 9 bases lay in between.

As for this clonotype: A read error is likely, as this CDR3 ends without the conserved phenylalanine or tryptophan. Because the CDR3's place on the DNA is in doubt, the DNA is left out and the CDR3 is given as listed by TCRdb. The rearrangement joins TRBV5-6 to TRBJ2-7; TRBD2 is taken as the D call from the table, unchecked against the DNA. Germline lookup yields CDR1 SGHDT and CDR2 YYEEEE. The CDR3 sequence runs 9 residues, both termini included. The CDR3 region is CASSLGLAG.

As concerns this clonotype: A read error may produce the germline difference seen at one junction end. The V gene is TRBV30, the J gene TRBJ2-2; 10 positions agree with TRBD2. CDR3 length: 14 residues. Germline CDR1 and CDR2: GTSNPN and SVGIG (reference sequence). CDR3 sequence: CAWTSGRGTGEPFF. CDR3 coding DNA: TGTGCCTGGACTAGCGGGAGAGGGACCGGGGAGCCGTTTTTT.